This TCR beta chain was recovered during a study of early T cells in non-severe SARS-CoV-2 infection. Overall study: Bulk RNA taken from unsorted whole blood was sequenced, leaving chains unpaired.

This clonotype was seen ten or more times. Each cDNA molecule carried a unique molecular identifier. TCRdb independently ran MiXCR on the 5' RACE reads; one entry per CDR3 protein. Among around 70,000 distinct CDR3 sequences listed, 9.1% were seen once. The V gene end was trimmed by 4 bases and the J gene end by 1 base; junction bases not matched to a gene: 12. This CDR3 has 20 amino acids. Germline loops: CDR1 SGHDN, CDR2 FVKESK. The sequencing sample was made of whole blood. The V gene is TRBV14, the J gene TRBJ2-6; 11 bases agree with TRBD1. This TCR was sampled from an adult who was a healthcare worker with PCR-confirmed SARS-CoV-2 infection or an uninfected control (not recorded which). The CDR3 coding sequence is TGTGCCAGCAGCCCCTATACCGGACAGGGGGCATTTTCTGGGGCCAACGTCCTGACTTTC. It yields the protein CASSPYTGQGAFSGANVLTF.